This TCR beta chain was profiled in a study of OX40 agonist ivuxolimab in advanced cancers. Measured with immunoSEQ multiplex PCR; TCRdb has only the in-frame clones, and not every one. The table has 65,000 to 85,000 clones, about 94% seen once; the top ten hold around 7.3%. Trimming pared 6 bases from V and 9 bases from J, leaving 9 bases between. CDR1 PRHDT and CDR2 FYEKMQ come from the germline V gene (reference sequence). The CDR3 has 12 residues. The sequences come from CD4+ or CD8+ T cells sorted from blood, collected in a trial of the OX40 agonist ivuxolimab. The J gene is TRBJ1-6, the V gene TRBV13; the D gene is possibly TRBD1 (5 bases). This clonotype was obtained from an adult with an advanced solid tumor such as melanoma, head and neck, liver or kidney cancer. The CDR3 DNA reads as TGTGCCAGCAGACTCGGGGGTTCACCCCTCCACTTT. The encoded protein is CASRLGGSPLHF.